The rows below give T cell receptor beta chains drawn from one sample of a study of T cell changes during pregnancy in multiple sclerosis. Assay: immunoSEQ multiplex PCR; the TCRdb copy retains only in-frame clones and omits some. The data contain under 95,000 clones, over 85% of them singletons. Sequencing used peripheral blood, obtained in the second trimester of pregnancy. The receptors come from a female donor in good health, enrolled as a control in a pregnancy study. The CDR3 runs from the conserved cysteine through the conserved F or W.

j_call v_call cdr3_aa
TRBJ2-1 TRBV30 CAWKWWAGVDNEQFF
TRBJ1-2 TRBV11-3 CASSIGQGVPYGYTF
TRBJ1-1 TRBV4-2 CANPYRVDLSFPEAFF
TRBJ2-2 TRBV2 CASLDRGTGELFF
TRBJ2-1 TRBV4-1 CASSQQGLDEQFF
TRBJ1-6 TRBV14 CASSLSPLHF
TRBJ2-3 TRBV9 CASSSSGADTQYF
TRBJ2-6 TRBV7-3 CASSSRGTGANVLTF
TRBJ2-7 TRBV4-2 CASSQDFGGERTEQYF
TRBJ1-1 TRBV5-1 CASSLGRTGMNTEAFF
TRBJ2-1 TRBV5-6 CASSWSRGSEQFF
TRBJ1-1 TRBV7-2 CASSPWTDTEAFF
TRBJ2-3 TRBV5-6 CASSWGGSSTDTQYF
TRBJ1-2 TRBV6-6 CASGRRGSYGYTF
TRBJ1-1 TRBV4-2 CASSQGQGAEGAEAFF
TRBJ2-3 TRBV27 CASSFGQGTDTQYF
TRBJ1-4 TRBV11-3 CASSPYPGTPTNEKLFF
TRBJ1-1 TRBV4-3 CASSQGPRANTEAFF
TRBJ1-1 TRBV18 CASFRDRHMNTEAFF
TRBJ1-2 TRBV30 CAWASGQVLYGYTF
TRBJ1-1 TRBV15 CATSRSGDVGNTEAFF
TRBJ2-4 TRBV30 CAWSVPPPSGGRGKNIQYF
TRBJ2-3 TRBV5-1 CASSSGTISTDTQYF
TRBJ2-3 TRBV4-3 CASSQDQGGYTDTQYF
TRBJ2-7 TRBV7-2 CASSLTGGGDEQYF
TRBJ1-4 TRBV9 CASSVTGGGEKLFF
TRBJ2-1 TRBV7-8 CASTSGASGYNEQFF
TRBJ2-3 TRBV7-3 CASSLGSGGGTTDTQYF
TRBJ2-2 TRBV2 CATRGGGTGELFF
TRBJ1-6 TRBV19 CASSIGGVDRRHSPLHF
TRBJ2-7 TRBV10-3 CAISDLSQGPYEQYF
TRBJ2-5 TRBV14 CASSQGPSRGGVETQYF
TRBJ1-2 TRBV30 CAFNRGYGYTF
TRBJ2-7 TRBV7-9 CASSPDSPQQYF
TRBJ1-1 TRBV9 CASSVLEGGGTEAFF
TRBJ2-1 TRBV10-3 CAIRRAADEQFF
TRBJ1-2 TRBV5-6 CASSPGGGYTF
TRBJ1-1 TRBV27 CAIGGRGNTEAFF
TRBJ1-1 TRBV7-9 CASSLEWTGNTEAFF
TRBJ2-1 TRBV11-1 CASSPTSGGHNEQFF
TRBJ2-3 TRBV13 CASSLTQGWSTDTQYF
TRBJ2-5 TRBV25-1 CASSRPGSQETQYF
TRBJ1-2 TRBV4-1 CASSQAYPDRGLGGYTF
TRBJ2-7 TRBV19 CASSIVGRGDEQYF
TRBJ1-5 TRBV19 CASGAGTGNQPQHF
TRBJ1-3 TRBV5-4 CASSSTGNSGNTIYF
TRBJ1-1 TRBV6-5 CASTSWDSQNTEAFF
TRBJ2-7 TRBV4-2 CASRDNYEQYF
TRBJ1-5 TRBV27 CASSLTRDSVNQPQHF
TRBJ2-2 TRBV7-9 CASSLGLAGKPTGELFF
TRBJ1-2 TRBV12-5 CASGGEGPYGYTF
TRBJ1-1 TRBV7-2 CASSPRQGANTEAFF
TRBJ1-2 TRBV20-1 CSARTDGYTF
TRBJ2-4 TRBV19 CASSSEITAKNIQYF